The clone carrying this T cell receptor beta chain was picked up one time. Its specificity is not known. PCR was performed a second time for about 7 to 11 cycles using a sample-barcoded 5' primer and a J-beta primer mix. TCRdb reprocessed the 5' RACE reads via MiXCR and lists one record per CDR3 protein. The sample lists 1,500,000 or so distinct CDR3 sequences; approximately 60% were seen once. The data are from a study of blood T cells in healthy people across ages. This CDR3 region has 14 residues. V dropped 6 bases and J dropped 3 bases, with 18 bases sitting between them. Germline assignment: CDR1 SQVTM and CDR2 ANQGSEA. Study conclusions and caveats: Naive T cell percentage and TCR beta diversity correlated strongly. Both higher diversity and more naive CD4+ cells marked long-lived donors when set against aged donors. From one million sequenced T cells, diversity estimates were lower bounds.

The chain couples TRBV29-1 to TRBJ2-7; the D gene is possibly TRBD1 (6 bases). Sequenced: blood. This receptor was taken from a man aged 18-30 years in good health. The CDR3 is CSVPTGQDIYEQYF. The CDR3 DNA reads TGCAGCGTACCGACAGGCCAGGACATCTACGAGCAGTACTTC.